This T cell receptor beta chain was documented in a study of beta chain features in type 1 diabetes. This clone came up a few times. Its antigen remains unidentified. TCRB transcripts that were expressed got sequenced, as all of the isolated RNA had been reverse transcribed. Produced via immunoSEQ multiplex PCR; TCRdb's table is partial and in-frame only. Here the sample spans 600,000 to 700,000 clones, 13% being singletons. Study outcomes and limitations: High-TCR-expressing cells could be over-represented by cDNA sequencing. Type 1 diabetes patients had moderately but significantly shorter TCRB CDR3s in all four CD4+ subsets. Equally in patients and controls, shorter templates might have been favored by PCR.

The CDR3 is made up of 16 amino acids. Germline CDR1 reads LGHNA; CDR2 reads YNFKEQ. V was pared by 0 bases and J by 6 bases, with 15 bases between. The chain combines TRBV4-2 with TRBJ1-5, with a tentative D call TRBD1 (5 bases). The sample taken for sequencing was naive CD4+ T cells from blood. The TCR comes from a man aged 18 to 30 with type 1 diabetes. CDR3 bases: TGTGCCAGCAGCCAAGAACCGGGGGGGATCGGTCAGCCCCAGCATTTT. Translating it yields CASSQEPGGIGQPQHF.